This T cell receptor (beta chain) was observed in a study of blood T cell repertoires in COVID-19. Authors' methods: Amplification with reference gene primers provided the estimates of nucleated cell counts. The assay was immunoSEQ multiplex PCR, and TCRdb's table has in-frame clones only and misses some. That table gives V, J and clone size, and the DNA gave D and trimming. In the table there are about 220,000 clones, about 85% of which are singletons. The V gene's germline CDR1 is MNHEY and CDR2 SVGAGI. With V trimmed by 2 bases and J by 3 bases, 4 bases remained unmatched. CDR3 length equals 14 residues. Study members were between roughly 18 and 89 years old and lived in over 20 US regions.

This TCR was sampled from a woman aged 30 to 39 who had recovered from COVID-19. Input material: PBMCs or T cells enriched from blood (not recorded which). The J gene is TRBJ2-7, the V gene TRBV6-5; 7 bases are shared with TRBD1. As DNA, the CDR3 is TGTGCCAGCAGTTACGGGACAGCCGTCTACGAGCAGTACTTC. Protein product: CASSYGTAVYEQYF.